This T cell receptor (beta chain) was sequenced during a study of cytomegalovirus exposure and HLA in healthy donors. Study-level points and caveats: V- and J-gene trimming in TCR beta was tied to a missense DCLRE1C variant by an analysis performed later.

Amplification used 60 Vbeta primers and 13 Jbeta primers. Profiling relied on immunoSEQ multiplex PCR, and the TCRdb table lists in-frame clones only, not all of them. This sample contains tens of thousands of clones. With regard to this clone: The target antigen is unknown.

The CDR3 spans 17 residues. V lost 0 bases and J 1 base, leaving 16 bases between the germline ends. Germline lookup yields CDR1 SGDLS and CDR2 YYNGEE. The J gene is TRBJ2-5, the V gene TRBV9; weak D call: TRBD2 (6 bases). Sequencing was done on a sample of PBMCs. The TCR comes from a middle-aged man in good health and CMV-seronegative. The CDR3, as DNA: TGTGCCAGCAGCGTAGGGATTTTAAGGCGGGGCCAAGAGACCCAGTACTTC. Its protein is CASSVGILRRGQETQYF. The full variable domain, in which reference TRBV9 and TRBJ2-5 provide the parts outside the CDR3, is DSGVTQTPKHLITATGQRVTLRCSPRSGDLSVYWYQQSLDQGLQFLIQYYNGEERAKGNILERFSAQQFPDLHSELNLSSLELGDSALYFCASSVGILRRGQETQYFGPGTRLLVL.